These T cell receptor beta chains were read from a single sample in a study of shared clonotypes between healthy human individuals. The repertoire was sequenced with immunoSEQ multiplex PCR; TCRdb's copy has only in-frame clones and lacks some. The table records 2 million to 2.5 million clones, 92% of them present only once. Sequencing was done on a sample of naive CD4+ T cells from PBMCs. The receptors were gathered from a man aged 18 to 30 in good health. Some clones in this sample may be carry-over from other donors' samples. CDR3s include the opening cysteine and the closing phenylalanine or tryptophan. A D gene is named only where the DNA matches it firmly. The listing skips clone size in some rows; elsewhere it reads once, few, many or a size class.

v_call	d_call	clone_size	j_call	cdr3_aa
TRBV29-1	TRBD2	-	TRBJ2-1	CSVGLADPSNEQFF
TRBV11-1	TRBD1	once	TRBJ2-7	CASSEDRVTYEQYF
TRBV4-1	-	once	TRBJ2-1	CASSQSAWEQFF
TRBV28	TRBD1	-	TRBJ2-5	CASRDRGETQYF
TRBV10-3	TRBD2	-	TRBJ2-3	CAISESGTSGTDTQYF
TRBV5-1	-	-	TRBJ1-3	CASSRISGNTIYF
TRBV7-2	-	few	TRBJ1-1	CASSLDVGRRAFF
TRBV29-1	-	-	TRBJ2-1	CSVRRGFNEQFF
TRBV5-4	-	-	TRBJ2-1	CASSLEVGGYNEQFF
TRBV9	-	-	TRBJ2-2	CASSLQPNTGELFF
TRBV28	TRBD2	-	TRBJ2-5	CASRAGGSGETQYF
TRBV7-3	-	-	TRBJ2-2	CASSPGRRELFF
TRBV2	TRBD2	-	TRBJ2-7	CASTLAGDEQYF
TRBV28	TRBD2	-	TRBJ2-3	CASSPRGRALDTQYF
TRBV10-3	-	-	TRBJ1-1	CAISERGGGNTEAFF
TRBV5-6	TRBD1	-	TRBJ2-5	CASSSVPGQGWETQYF
TRBV6-5	-	-	TRBJ1-1	CASSPPAGTGAFF
TRBV18	-	once	TRBJ2-7	CASSPPGGYEQYF
TRBV6-5	-	-	TRBJ1-2	CASKPASTHGYTF
TRBV4-3	-	-	TRBJ1-2	CASSQVLSGALGYTF
TRBV11-2	-	-	TRBJ2-7	CASSPPGGYEQYF